This paragraph covers one T cell receptor beta chain sequence. The ends lost 10 bases at V and 4 bases at J; junction bases unmatched: 11. Germline assignment: CDR1 MNHEY and CDR2 SMNVEV (reference sequence). The CDR3 runs to 15 residues. This specimen belongs to a study of blood T cell repertoires in COVID-19. Study information: Samples came from the United States, Italy and Spain, spanning acute and convalescent COVID-19.

Those who participated ranged in age from roughly 18 to 100 years and resided in about two dozen US areas. Which cohort a participant joined came from the clinical history participants gave. Symptom resolution, clearance, or two negative PCRs marked the recovered donors of Cohort 3. Some clones are missing from TCRdb's copy, which holds only in-frame ones; the method was immunoSEQ multiplex PCR. The repertoire includes roughly 180,000 clones, roughly four fifths of them detected once, and about 12% sits in the top ten. This TCR was recovered from a man aged 35 to 55 who had recovered from COVID-19. Source material: PBMCs or T cells enriched from blood (not recorded which). This chain links TRBV27 with TRBJ2-3, with 10 positions matching TRBD2. CDR3 coding DNA: TGTGCCATGCAAGCTAGCGGGAGTATTGCAGATACGCAGTATTTT. Protein: CAMQASGSIADTQYF.